This paragraph reports one T cell receptor (beta chain). No antigen is known for it. This sample stems from a study of synovial regulatory T cells in juvenile arthritis. Whole-study findings and limits: Synovial Treg CDR3 sequences overlapped more with iaTregs than other circulating Tregs.

The CDR3 covers 13 residues. The coding DNA is unavailable. The germline V gene encodes CDR1 GTSNPN and CDR2 SVGIG (reference sequence). The repertoire was sequenced with immunoSEQ multiplex PCR; TCRdb's copy has only in-frame clones and lacks some. In total, the table holds approximately 10,000 clones. The origin of this receptor is a donor between 2 and 29 years old with juvenile idiopathic arthritis. Sequenced input: Treg cells from blood. Subset of the sample: remaining (HLA-DR-negative) circulating blood Treg cells. V and J are TRBV30 and TRBJ1-1. The CDR3 spells CAWWGKMNTEAFF.